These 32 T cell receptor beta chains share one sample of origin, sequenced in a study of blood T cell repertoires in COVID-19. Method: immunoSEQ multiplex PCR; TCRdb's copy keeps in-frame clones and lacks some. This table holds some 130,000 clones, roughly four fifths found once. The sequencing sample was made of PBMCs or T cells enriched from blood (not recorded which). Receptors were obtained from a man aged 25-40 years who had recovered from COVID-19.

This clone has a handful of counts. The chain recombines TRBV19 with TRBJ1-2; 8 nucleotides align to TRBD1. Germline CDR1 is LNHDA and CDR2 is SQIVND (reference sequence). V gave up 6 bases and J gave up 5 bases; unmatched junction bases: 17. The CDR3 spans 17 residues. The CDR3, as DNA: TGTGCCAGTAGCCCCAGGACAGGGATGACTTTCGGATATGGCTACACCTTC. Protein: CASSPRTGMTFGYGYTF.

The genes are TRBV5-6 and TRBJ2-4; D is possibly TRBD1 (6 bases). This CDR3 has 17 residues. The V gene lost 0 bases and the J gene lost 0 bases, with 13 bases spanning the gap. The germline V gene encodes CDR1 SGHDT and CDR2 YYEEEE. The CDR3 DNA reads TGTGCCAGCAGCTTGGGAAACCGACAGGTAGCCAAAAACATTCAGTACTTC. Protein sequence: CASSLGNRQVAKNIQYF.

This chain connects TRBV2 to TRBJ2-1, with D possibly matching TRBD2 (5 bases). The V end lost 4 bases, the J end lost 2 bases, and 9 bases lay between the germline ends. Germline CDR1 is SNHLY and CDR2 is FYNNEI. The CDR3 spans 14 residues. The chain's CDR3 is CASSGTRPYNEQFF. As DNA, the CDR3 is TGTGCCAGCAGTGGGACTCGACCCTACAATGAGCAGTTCTTC.

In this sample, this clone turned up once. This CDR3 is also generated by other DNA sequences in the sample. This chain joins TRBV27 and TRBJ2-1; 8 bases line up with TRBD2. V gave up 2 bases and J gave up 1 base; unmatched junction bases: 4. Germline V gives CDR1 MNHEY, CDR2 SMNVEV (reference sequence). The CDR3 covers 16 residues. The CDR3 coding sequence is TGTGCCAGCAGTTTAGGGGCGGGAGGTTCCTACAATGAGCAGTTCTTC. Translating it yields CASSLGAGGSYNEQFF.

The CDR3 spells CASSQGTGLLDGYTF. The CDR3 DNA reads TGTGCCAGCAGCCAGGGAACAGGGCTGCTGGATGGCTACACCTTC. This chain joins TRBV4-2 and TRBJ1-2; D is possibly TRBD1 (6 bases). V shed 3 bases and J shed 6 bases, with 17 bases lying between them. Germline V lookup: CDR1 LGHNA, CDR2 YNFKEQ. The CDR3 is 15 residues long.

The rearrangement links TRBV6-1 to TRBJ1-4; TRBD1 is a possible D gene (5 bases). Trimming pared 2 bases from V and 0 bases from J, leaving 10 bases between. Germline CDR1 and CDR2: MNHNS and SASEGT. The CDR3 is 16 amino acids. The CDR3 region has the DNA TGTGCCAGCAGTGAATTAAGGGGATCAACTAATGAAAAACTGTTTTTT. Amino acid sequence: CASSELRGSTNEKLFF.

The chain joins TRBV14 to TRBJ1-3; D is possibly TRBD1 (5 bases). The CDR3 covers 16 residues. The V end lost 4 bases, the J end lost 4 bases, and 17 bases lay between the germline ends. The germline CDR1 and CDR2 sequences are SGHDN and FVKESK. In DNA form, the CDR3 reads TGTGCCAGCAGCCTGAATCCAGGGCAACAAGGAAACACCATATATTTT. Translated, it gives CASSLNPGQQGNTIYF. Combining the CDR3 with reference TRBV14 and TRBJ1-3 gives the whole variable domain EAGVTQFPSHSVIEKGQTVTLRCDPISGHDNLYWYRRVMGKEIKFLLHFVKESKQDESGMPNNRFLAERTGGTYSTLKVQPAELEDSGVYFCASSLNPGQQGNTIYFGEGSWLTVV.

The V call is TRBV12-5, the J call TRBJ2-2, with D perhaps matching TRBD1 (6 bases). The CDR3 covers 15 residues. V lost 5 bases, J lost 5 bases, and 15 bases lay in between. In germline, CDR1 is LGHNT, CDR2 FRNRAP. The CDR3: CASGLRGRQTGELFF. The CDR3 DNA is TGTGCTAGTGGTCTCAGGGGCCGGCAGACCGGGGAGCTGTTTTTT.

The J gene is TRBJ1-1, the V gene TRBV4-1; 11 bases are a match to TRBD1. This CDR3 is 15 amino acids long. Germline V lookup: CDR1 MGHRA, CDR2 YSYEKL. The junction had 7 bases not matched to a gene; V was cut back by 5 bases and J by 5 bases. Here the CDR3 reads CASSDRTGGLTEAFF. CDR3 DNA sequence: TGCGCCAGCAGCGACAGGACAGGGGGCTTGACTGAAGCTTTCTTT.

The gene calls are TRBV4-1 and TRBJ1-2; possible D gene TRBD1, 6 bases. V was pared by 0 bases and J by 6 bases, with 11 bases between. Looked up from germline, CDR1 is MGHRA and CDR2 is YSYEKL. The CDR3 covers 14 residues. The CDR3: CASSQEGARDGYTF. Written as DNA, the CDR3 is TGCGCCAGCAGCCAAGAGGGGGCGCGAGATGGCTACACCTTC.

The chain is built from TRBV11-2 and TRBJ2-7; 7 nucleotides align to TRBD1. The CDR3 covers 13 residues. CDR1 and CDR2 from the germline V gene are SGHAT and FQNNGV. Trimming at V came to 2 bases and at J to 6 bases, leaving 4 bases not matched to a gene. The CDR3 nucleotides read TGTGCCAGCAGCTTATTGGGGACAGTCGAGCAGTACTTC. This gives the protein CASSLLGTVEQYF.

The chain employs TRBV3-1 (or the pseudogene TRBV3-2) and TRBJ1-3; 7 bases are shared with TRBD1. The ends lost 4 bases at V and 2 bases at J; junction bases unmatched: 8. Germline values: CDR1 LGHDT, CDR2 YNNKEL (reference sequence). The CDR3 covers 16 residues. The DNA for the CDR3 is TGTGCCAGCAGCCTCCGAGCAGGGGGAACTGGAAACACCATATATTTT. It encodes CASSLRAGGTGNTIYF.

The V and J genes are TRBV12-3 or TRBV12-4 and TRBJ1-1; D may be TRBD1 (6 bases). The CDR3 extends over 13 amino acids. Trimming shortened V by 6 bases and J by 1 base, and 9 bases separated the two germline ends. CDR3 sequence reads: CASRAQGNTEAFF. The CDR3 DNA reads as TGTGCCAGCAGAGCACAGGGGAACACTGAAGCTTTCTTT.

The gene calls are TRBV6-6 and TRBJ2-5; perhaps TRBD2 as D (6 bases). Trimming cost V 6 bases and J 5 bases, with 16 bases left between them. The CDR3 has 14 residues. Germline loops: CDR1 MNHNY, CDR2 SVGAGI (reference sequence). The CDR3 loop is CASSPVGDWETQYF. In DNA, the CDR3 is TGTGCCAGCAGCCCTGTGGGGGACTGGGAGACCCAGTACTTC.

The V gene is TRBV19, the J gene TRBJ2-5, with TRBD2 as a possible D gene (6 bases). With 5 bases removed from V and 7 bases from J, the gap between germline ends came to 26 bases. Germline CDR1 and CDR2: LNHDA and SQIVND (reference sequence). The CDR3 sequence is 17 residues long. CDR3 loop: CASSLQPRPLAGGTQYF. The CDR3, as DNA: TGTGCCAGTAGTTTGCAACCCCGGCCACTAGCCGGGGGGACCCAGTACTTC.

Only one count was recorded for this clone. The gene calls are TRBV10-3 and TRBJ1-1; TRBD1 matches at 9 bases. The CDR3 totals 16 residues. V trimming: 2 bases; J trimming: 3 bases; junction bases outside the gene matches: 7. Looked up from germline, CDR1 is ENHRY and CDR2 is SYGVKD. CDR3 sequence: CAISETVQGADTEAFF. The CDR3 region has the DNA TGTGCCATCAGTGAGACGGTACAGGGGGCGGACACTGAAGCTTTCTTT.

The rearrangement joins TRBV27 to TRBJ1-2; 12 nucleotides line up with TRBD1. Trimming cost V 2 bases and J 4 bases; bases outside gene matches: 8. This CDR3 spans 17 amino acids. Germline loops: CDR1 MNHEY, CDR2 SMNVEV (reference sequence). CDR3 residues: CASSLVGQGARSYGYTF. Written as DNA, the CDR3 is TGTGCCAGCAGTTTAGTGGGACAGGGGGCGAGAAGCTATGGCTACACCTTC.

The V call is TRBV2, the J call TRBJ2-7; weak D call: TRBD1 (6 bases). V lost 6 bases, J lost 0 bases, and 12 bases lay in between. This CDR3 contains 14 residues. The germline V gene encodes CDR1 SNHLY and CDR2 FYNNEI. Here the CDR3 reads CASRERDNSYEQYF. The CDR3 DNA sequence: TGTGCCAGCAGGGAGAGGGACAACTCCTACGAGCAGTACTTC.

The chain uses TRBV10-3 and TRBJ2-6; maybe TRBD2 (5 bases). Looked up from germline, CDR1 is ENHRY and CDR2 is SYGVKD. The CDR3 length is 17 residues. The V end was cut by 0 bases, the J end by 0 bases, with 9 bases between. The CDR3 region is CAISESDFSSGANVLTF. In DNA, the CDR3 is TGTGCCATCAGTGAGTCGGACTTCAGCTCTGGGGCCAACGTCCTGACTTTC.

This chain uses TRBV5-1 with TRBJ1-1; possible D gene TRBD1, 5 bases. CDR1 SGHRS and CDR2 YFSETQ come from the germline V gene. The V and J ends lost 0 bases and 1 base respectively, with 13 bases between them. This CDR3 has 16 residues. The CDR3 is CASSLGQPTRNTEAFF. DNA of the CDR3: TGCGCCAGCAGCTTGGGACAGCCGACAAGGAACACTGAAGCTTTCTTT.

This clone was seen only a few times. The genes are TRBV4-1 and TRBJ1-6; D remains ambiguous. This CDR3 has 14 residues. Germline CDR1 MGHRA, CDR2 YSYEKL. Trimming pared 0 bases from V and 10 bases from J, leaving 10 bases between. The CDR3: CASSQDRTYSPLHF. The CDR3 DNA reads TGCGCCAGCAGCCAAGATCGAACCTACTCACCCCTCCACTTT.

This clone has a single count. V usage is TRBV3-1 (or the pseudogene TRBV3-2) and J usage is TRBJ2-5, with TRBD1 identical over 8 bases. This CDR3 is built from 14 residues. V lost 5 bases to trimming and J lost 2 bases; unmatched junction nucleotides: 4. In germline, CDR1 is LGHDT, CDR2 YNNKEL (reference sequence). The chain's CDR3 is CASSRGTGQETQYF. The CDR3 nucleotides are TGTGCCAGCAGCAGAGGGACAGGACAAGAGACCCAGTACTTC.

The CDR3 DNA sequence: TGTGCCAGCAGCTTATTTTCGGGAGGCACAGATACGCAGTATTTT. Translating it yields CASSLFSGGTDTQYF. V gene TRBV7-6 combines with J gene TRBJ2-3; perhaps TRBD2 as D (6 bases). This CDR3 is built from 15 residues. Trimming removed 2 bases from V and 1 base from J, with 10 bases in between. From germline, CDR1 is SGHVS and CDR2 FNYEAQ.

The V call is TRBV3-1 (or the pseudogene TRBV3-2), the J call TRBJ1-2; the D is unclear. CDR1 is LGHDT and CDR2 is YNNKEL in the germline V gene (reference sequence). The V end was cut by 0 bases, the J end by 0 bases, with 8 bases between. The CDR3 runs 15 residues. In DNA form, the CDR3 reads TGTGCCAGCAGCCAAGATCTTAGCCCTAACTATGGCTACACCTTC. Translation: CASSQDLSPNYGYTF.

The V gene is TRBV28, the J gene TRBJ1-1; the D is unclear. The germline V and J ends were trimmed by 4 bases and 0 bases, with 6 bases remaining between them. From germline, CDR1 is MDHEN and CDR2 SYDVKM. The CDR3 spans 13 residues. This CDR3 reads CASSSTVNTEAFF. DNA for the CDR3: TGTGCCAGCAGTTCCACAGTGAACACTGAAGCTTTCTTT.

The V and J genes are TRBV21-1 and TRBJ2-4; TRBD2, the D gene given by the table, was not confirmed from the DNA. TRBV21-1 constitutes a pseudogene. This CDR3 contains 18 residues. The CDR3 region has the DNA TGTGCCAGCAGCAAAGGACTAGCGGGTTTACTAGCCAAAAACATTCAGTACTTC. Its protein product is CASSKGLAGLLAKNIQYF.

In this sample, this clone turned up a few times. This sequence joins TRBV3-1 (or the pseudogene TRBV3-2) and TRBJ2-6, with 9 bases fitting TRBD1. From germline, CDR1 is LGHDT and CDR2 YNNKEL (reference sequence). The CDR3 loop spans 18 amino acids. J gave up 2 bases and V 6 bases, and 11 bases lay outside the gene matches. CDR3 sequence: CASRHTLQGAPGANVLTF. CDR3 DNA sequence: TGTGCCAGCAGACACACGCTACAGGGGGCTCCTGGGGCCAACGTCCTGACTTTC.

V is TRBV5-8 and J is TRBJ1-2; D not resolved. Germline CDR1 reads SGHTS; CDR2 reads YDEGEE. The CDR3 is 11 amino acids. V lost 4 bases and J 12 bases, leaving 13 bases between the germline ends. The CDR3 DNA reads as TGTGCCAGCAGCCGACTGGGAGGAGACACCTTC. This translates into CASSRLGGDTF.

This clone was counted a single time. The DNA for the CDR3 is TGCGCCAGCAGCTTGAGGGGCCGGGGGAGCACAGATACGCAGTATTTT. It specifies CASSLRGRGSTDTQYF. The chain has TRBV5-1 and TRBJ2-3, with D possibly matching TRBD2 (6 bases). The CDR3 totals 16 residues. Trimming left V 1 base short and J 0 bases short, with 12 bases between. In germline, CDR1 is SGHRS, CDR2 YFSETQ.

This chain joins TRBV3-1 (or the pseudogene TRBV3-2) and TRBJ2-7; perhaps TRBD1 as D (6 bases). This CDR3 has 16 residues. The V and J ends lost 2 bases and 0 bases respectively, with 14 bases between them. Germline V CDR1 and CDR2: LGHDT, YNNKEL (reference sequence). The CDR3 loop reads CASSQIPGHFSYEQYF. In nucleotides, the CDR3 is TGTGCCAGCAGCCAAATTCCGGGACATTTCTCCTACGAGCAGTACTTC.

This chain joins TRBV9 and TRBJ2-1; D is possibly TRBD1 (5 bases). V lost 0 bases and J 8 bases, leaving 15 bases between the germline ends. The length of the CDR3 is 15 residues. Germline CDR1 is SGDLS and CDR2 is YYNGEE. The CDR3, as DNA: TGTGCCAGCAGCGTAGGGGGCAAAACGGGCGATGAGCAGTTCTTC. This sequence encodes CASSVGGKTGDEQFF.

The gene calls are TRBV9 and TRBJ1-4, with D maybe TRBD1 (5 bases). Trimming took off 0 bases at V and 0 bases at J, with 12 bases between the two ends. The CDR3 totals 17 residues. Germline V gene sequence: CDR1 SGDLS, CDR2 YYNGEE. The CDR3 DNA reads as TGTGCCAGCAGCGTAGGGACACGACCTACAACTAATGAAAAACTGTTTTTT. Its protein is CASSVGTRPTTNEKLFF.